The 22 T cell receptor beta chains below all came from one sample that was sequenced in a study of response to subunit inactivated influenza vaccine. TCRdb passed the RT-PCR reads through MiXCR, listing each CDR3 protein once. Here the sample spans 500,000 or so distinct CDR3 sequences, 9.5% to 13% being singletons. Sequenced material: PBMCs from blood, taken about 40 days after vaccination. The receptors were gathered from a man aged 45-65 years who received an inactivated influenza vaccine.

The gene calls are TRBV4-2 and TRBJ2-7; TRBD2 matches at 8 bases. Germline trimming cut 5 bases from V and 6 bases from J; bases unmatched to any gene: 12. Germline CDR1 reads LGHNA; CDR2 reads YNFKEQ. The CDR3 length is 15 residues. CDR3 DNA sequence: TGTGCCAGCAGCACTACAACGGGGGGGGGAGGCGAGCAGTACTTC. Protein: CASSTTTGGGGEQYF.

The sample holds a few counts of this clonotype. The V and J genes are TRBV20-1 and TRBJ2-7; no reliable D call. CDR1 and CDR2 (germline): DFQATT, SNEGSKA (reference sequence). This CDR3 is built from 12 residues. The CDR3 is CGLRRVTYEQYF. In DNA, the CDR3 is TGCGGTCTGAGAAGGGTCACCTACGAGCAGTACTTC.

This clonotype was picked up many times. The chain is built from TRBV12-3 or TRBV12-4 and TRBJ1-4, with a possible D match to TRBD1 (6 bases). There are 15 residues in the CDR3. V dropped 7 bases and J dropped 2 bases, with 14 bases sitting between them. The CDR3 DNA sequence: TGTGCCAGCAATTACGGGGGGCCCACTAATGAAAAACTGTTTTTT. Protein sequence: CASNYGGPTNEKLFF.

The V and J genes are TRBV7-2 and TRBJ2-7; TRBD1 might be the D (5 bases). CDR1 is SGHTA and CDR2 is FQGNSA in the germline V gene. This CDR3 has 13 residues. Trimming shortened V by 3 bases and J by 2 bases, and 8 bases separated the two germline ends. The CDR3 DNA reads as TGTGCCAGCAGCTTTGCAGGGACCTACGAGCAGTACTTC. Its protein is CASSFAGTYEQYF.

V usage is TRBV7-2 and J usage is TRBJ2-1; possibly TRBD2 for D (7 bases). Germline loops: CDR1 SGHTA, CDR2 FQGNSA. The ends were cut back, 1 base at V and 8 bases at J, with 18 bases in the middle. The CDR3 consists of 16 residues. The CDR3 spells CASSLVGGGYGDEQFF. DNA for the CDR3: TGTGCCAGCAGCTTAGTAGGGGGAGGGTACGGCGATGAGCAGTTCTTC.

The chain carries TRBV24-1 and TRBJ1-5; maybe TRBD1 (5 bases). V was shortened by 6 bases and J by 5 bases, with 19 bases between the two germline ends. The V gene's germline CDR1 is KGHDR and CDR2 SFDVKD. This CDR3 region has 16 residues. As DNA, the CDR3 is TGTGCCACCAGTCCCTCGGGACTCCTAACCGATCAGCCCCAGCATTTT. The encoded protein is CATSPSGLLTDQPQHF.

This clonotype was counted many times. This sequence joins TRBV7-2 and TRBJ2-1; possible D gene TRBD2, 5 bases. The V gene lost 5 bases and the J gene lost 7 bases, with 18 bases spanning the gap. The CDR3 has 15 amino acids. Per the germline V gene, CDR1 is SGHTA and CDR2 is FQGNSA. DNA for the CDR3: TGTGCCAGCAGCCCCAGCTCGACTAAAGGGAATGAGCAGTTCTTC. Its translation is CASSPSSTKGNEQFF.

CDR3 bases: TGTGCCAGCAGCTTAGGCCCTCCCGGGACTAGCGGTAGCACAGATACGCAGTATTTT. Amino acid sequence: CASSLGPPGTSGSTDTQYF. V and J are TRBV11-2 and TRBJ2-3; 11 bases are a match to TRBD2. This CDR3 has 19 residues. Losses at the gene ends were 1 base for V and 0 bases for J; bases not matched to a gene: 9. In germline, CDR1 is SGHAT, CDR2 FQNNGV.

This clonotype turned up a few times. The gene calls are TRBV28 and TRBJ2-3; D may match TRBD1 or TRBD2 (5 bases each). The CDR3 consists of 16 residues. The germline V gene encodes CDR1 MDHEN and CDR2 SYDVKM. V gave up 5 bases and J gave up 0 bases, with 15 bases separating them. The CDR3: CASSGTVQTSTDTQYF. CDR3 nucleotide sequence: TGTGCCAGCAGTGGGACGGTACAAACTAGCACAGATACGCAGTATTTT.

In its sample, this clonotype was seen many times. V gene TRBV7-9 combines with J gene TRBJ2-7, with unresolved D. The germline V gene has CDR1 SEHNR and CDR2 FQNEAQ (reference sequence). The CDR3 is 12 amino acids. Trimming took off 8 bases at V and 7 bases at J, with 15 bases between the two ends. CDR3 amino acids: CASSLAVSEQYF. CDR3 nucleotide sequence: TGTGCCAGCTCCTTGGCGGTCTCTGAGCAGTACTTC.

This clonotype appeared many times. CDR3 in amino acids: CSANPGQGISNEQFF. CDR3 nucleotides: TGCAGTGCGAATCCGGGACAGGGAATTTCGAATGAGCAGTTCTTC. The chain couples TRBV20-1 to TRBJ2-1; 9 bases align to TRBD1. V lost 6 bases and J lost 7; bases outside the gene matches: 13. The germline V gene has CDR1 DFQATT and CDR2 SNEGSKA (reference sequence). The CDR3 spans 15 residues.

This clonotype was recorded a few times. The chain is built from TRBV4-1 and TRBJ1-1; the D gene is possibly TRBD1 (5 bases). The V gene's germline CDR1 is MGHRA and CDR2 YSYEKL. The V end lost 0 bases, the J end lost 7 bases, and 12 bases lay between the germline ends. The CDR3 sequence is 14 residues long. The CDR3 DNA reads TGCGCCAGCAGCCAAGATTCGGGGCTGGGTGAAGCTTTCTTT. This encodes CASSQDSGLGEAFF.

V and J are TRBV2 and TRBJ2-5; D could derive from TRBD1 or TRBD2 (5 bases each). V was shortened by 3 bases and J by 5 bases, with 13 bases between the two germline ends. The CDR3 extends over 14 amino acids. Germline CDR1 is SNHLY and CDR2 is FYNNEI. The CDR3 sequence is CASSDSGPGETQYF. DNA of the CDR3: TGTGCCAGCAGTGATTCGGGACCGGGTGAGACCCAGTACTTC. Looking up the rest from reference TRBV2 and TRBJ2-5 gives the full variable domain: EPEVTQTPSHQVTQMGQEVILRCVPISNHLYFYWYRQILGQKVEFLVSFYNNEISEKSEIFDDQFSVERPDGSNFTLKIRSTKLEDSAMYFCASSDSGPGETQYFGPGTRLLVL.

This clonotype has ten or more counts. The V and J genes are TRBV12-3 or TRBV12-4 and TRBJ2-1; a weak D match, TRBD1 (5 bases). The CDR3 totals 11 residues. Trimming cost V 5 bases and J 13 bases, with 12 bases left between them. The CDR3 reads CASSPDSFQFF. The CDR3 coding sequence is TGTGCCAGCAGTCCCGACAGTTTTCAGTTCTTC.

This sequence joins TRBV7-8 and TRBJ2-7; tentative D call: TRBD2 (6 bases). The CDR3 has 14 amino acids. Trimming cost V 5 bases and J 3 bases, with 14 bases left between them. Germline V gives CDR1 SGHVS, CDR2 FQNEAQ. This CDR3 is CASSAEVADYEQYF. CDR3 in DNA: TGTGCCAGCAGCGCGGAGGTAGCGGACTACGAGCAGTACTTC.

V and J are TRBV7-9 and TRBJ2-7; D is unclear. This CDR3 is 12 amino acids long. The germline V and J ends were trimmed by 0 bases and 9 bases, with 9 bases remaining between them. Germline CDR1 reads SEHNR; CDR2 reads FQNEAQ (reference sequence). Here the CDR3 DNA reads TGTGCCAGCAGCTTAGCGAATGTCCGGCAGTACTTC. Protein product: CASSLANVRQYF.

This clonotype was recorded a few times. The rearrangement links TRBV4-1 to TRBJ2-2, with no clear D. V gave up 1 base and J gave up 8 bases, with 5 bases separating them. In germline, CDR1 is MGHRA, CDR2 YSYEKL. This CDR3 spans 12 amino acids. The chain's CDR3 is CASSQVGGELFF. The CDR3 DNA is TGCGCCAGCAGCCAAGTGGGGGGGGAGCTGTTTTTT.

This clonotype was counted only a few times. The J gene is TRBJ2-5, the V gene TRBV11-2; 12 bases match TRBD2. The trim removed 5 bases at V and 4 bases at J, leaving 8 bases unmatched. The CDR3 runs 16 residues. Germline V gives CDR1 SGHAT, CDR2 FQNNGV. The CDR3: CASSDPGLAGLETQYF. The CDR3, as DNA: TGTGCCAGCAGCGACCCGGGACTAGCGGGTTTAGAGACCCAGTACTTC.

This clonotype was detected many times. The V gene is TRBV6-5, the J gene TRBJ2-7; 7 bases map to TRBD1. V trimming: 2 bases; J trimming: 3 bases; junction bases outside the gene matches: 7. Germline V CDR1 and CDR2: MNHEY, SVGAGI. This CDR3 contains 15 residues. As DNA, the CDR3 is TGTGCCAGCAGTTACACAGGGGATCCCGTCTACGAGCAGTACTTC. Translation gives CASSYTGDPVYEQYF.

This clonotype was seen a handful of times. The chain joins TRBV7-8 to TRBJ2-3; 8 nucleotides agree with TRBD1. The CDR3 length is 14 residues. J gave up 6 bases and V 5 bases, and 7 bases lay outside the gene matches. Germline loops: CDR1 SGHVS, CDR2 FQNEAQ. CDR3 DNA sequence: TGTGCCAGCAGCCCGCGGACAGGGAGGGATACGCAGTATTTT. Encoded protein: CASSPRTGRDTQYF.

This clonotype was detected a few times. The CDR3: CASSYVGNYEQYF. CDR3 nucleotides: TGTGCCAGCAGCTACGTGGGGAACTACGAGCAGTACTTC. The V and J genes are TRBV7-9 and TRBJ2-7; no clear D. The CDR3 runs 13 residues. V dropped 4 bases and J dropped 3 bases, with 10 bases sitting between them. In germline, CDR1 is SEHNR, CDR2 FQNEAQ (reference sequence). The entire variable domain, with the rest obtained from reference TRBV7-9 and TRBJ2-7, is as follows: DTGVSQNPRHKITKRGQNVTFRCDPISEHNRLYWYRQTLGQGPEFLTYFQNEAQLEKSRLLSDRFSAERPKGSFSTLEIQRTEQGDSAMYLCASSYVGNYEQYFGPGTRLTVT.

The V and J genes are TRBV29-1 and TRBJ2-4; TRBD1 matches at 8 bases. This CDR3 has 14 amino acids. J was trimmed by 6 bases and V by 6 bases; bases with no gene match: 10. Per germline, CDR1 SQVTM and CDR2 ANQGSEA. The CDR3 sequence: CSVGNRGFGNIQYF. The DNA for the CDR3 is TGCAGCGTCGGAAACAGGGGGTTCGGAAACATTCAGTACTTC.